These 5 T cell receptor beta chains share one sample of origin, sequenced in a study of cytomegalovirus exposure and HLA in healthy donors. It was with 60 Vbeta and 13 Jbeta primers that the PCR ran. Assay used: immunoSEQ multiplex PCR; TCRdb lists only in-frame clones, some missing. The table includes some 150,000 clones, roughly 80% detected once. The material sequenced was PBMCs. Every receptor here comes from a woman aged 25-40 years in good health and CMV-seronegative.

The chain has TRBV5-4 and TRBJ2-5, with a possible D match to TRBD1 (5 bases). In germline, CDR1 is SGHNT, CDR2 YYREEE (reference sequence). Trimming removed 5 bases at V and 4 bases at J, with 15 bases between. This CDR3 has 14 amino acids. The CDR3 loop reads CASRKDSRRETQYF. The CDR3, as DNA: TGTGCCAGCAGAAAAGACAGCCGGCGAGAGACCCAGTACTTC.

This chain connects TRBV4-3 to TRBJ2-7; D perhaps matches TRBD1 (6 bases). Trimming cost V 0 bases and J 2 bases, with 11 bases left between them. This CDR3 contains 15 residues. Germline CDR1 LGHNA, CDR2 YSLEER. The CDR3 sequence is CASSQDLGQPYEQYF. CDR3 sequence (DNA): TGCGCCAGCAGCCAAGATCTAGGACAGCCCTACGAGCAGTACTTC.

CDR3 nucleotide sequence: TGTGCCAGCAGCTTAAACGGGGGACAGATTATTAGCAATCAGCCCCAGCATTTT. Residues: CASSLNGGQIISNQPQHF. V usage is TRBV5-6 and J usage is TRBJ1-5; 7 bases are a match to TRBD1. The CDR3 spans 18 residues. V gave up 2 bases and J gave up 0 bases; unmatched junction bases: 11. CDR1 and CDR2 (germline): SGHDT, YYEEEE.

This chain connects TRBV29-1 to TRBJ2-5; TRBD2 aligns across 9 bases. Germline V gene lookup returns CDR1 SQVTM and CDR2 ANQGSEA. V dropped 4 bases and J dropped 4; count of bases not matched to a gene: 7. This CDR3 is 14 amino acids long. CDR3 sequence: CSVVGLASVETQYF. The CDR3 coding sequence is TGCAGCGTTGTGGGACTAGCCTCCGTAGAGACCCAGTACTTC.

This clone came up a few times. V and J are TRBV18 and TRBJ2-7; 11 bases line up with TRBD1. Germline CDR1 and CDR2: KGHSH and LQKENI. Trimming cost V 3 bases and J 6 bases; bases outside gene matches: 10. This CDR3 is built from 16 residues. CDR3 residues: CASSPRTGGRGSEQYF. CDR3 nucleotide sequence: TGTGCCAGCTCACCTCGGACAGGGGGCCGAGGGAGCGAGCAGTACTTC.